The 10 T cell receptor beta chains below come from one sample, sequenced in a study of cytomegalovirus exposure and HLA in healthy donors. Profiled with immunoSEQ multiplex PCR; TCRdb holds only in-frame clones, not every one. The sample includes some 88,000 clones, roughly 96% seen only once; the top ten take 0.78%. The sample taken for sequencing was PBMCs. Receptors originate from a young man in good health and CMV-seronegative.

This clone was picked up one time. The chain uses TRBV9 and TRBJ2-1; D may be TRBD1 (6 bases). Germline values: CDR1 SGDLS, CDR2 YYNGEE. Trimming pared 0 bases from V and 5 bases from J, leaving 15 bases between. This CDR3 contains 16 residues. Here the CDR3 reads CASSVALRDTDNEQFF. The CDR3 nucleotides are TGTGCCAGCAGCGTAGCCCTTCGGGACACCGACAATGAGCAGTTCTTC.

The genes are TRBV7-4 and TRBJ2-7; a possible D gene is TRBD1 (7 bases). The V end was cut by 9 bases, the J end by 0 bases, with 18 bases between. Germline V gene sequence: CDR1 SGHVT, CDR2 SQSDAQ. CDR3 length: 15 amino acids. This CDR3 is CAREGCRGDSYEQYV. The CDR3 DNA reads TGTGCCAGGGAGGGGTGCAGGGGGGACTCCTACGAGCAGTACGTC.

The chain couples TRBV11-2 to TRBJ2-6, with no clear D. Germline CDR1 and CDR2: SGHAT and FQNNGV. This CDR3 has 15 amino acids. Trimming took off 1 base at V and 0 bases at J, with 4 bases between the two ends. The CDR3 loop reads CASSLGHSGANVLTF. The CDR3 coding sequence is TGTGCCAGCAGCTTAGGGCACTCTGGGGCCAACGTCCTGACTTTC.

The rearrangement joins TRBV7-9 to TRBJ1-1; no reliable D call. The ends were cut back, 0 bases at V and 3 bases at J, with 14 bases in the middle. The CDR3 contains 16 residues. Germline V CDR1 and CDR2: SEHNR, FQNEAQ (reference sequence). CDR3 nucleotides: TGTGCCAGCAGCTTAGCGTATTTGGGTGAGGACACTGAAGCTTTCTTT. Translation: CASSLAYLGEDTEAFF.

The gene calls are TRBV19 and TRBJ2-7; TRBD2 matches at 12 bases. Trimming at V came to 5 bases and at J to 5 bases, leaving 4 bases not matched to a gene. CDR3 length: 14 residues. The V gene's germline CDR1 is LNHDA and CDR2 SQIVND (reference sequence). CDR3 residues: CASSSPSGRDEQYF. In DNA, the CDR3 is TGTGCCAGTAGTTCGCCTAGCGGGAGGGACGAGCAGTACTTC.

The chain is built from TRBV11-3 and TRBJ2-1; 7 bases map to TRBD2. CDR1 SGHNT and CDR2 YENEEA come from the germline V gene. Trimming took 2 bases from V and 6 from J; bases not matched to a gene: 7. The CDR3 is 15 residues long. CDR3 nucleotides: TGTGCCAGCAGCTTAAGGGAGGGCCGCGTCAATGAGCAGTTCTTC. Its protein product is CASSLREGRVNEQFF.

This clone occurred once. The chain links TRBV18 to TRBJ1-2; D gene ambiguous. The CDR3 totals 17 residues. The V gene's germline CDR1 is KGHSH and CDR2 LQKENI. V was pared by 1 base and J by 4 bases, with 19 bases between. For the CDR3, the DNA is TGTGCCAGCTCACCACTTCCTGTCCGGGGTTCAGTCTATGGCTACACCTTC. Its protein is CASSPLPVRGSVYGYTF.

The chain combines TRBV19 with TRBJ2-2; 10 nucleotides line up with TRBD2. Trimming took 6 bases from V and 4 from J; bases not matched to a gene: 8. The CDR3 is 16 amino acids. Germline lookup yields CDR1 LNHDA and CDR2 SQIVND (reference sequence). The DNA for the CDR3 is TGTGCCAGTAGATGGGCTAGCGGGAGAATCACCGGGGAGCTGTTTTTT. This translates into CASRWASGRITGELFF. Using reference TRBV19 and TRBJ2-2 for the parts outside the CDR3, the full variable domain is DGGITQSPKYLFRKEGQNVTLSCEQNLNHDAMYWYRQDPGQGLRLIYYSQIVNDFQKGDIAEGYSVSREKKESFPLTVTSAQKNPTAFYLCASRWASGRITGELFFGEGSRLTVL.

The genes are TRBV4-1 and TRBJ2-1, with D hard to call. This CDR3 spans 11 amino acids. Germline-derived CDR1 and CDR2 are MGHRA and YSYEKL. The V end was cut by 0 bases, the J end by 15 bases, with 9 bases between. The CDR3 protein is CASSQDLVSFF. CDR3 in DNA: TGCGCCAGCAGCCAAGATCTAGTCTCGTTCTTC.

The genes are TRBV10-3 and TRBJ1-5, with 7 bases matching TRBD1. V was pared by 3 bases and J by 6 bases, with 5 bases of the junction left unmatched. The CDR3 is 14 amino acids. CDR1 ENHRY and CDR2 SYGVKD come from the germline V gene. The CDR3 bases are TGTGCCATCAGTGAAAGGGGACAGACTCAGCCCCAGCATTTT. Protein sequence: CAISERGQTQPQHF.